This entry is about one T cell receptor beta chain. This record comes from a study of blood T cell repertoires in COVID-19. Looking at the study overall: The United States, Italy and Spain supplied acute and convalescent COVID-19 samples. From T cells, B-cell-depleted T cells, or PBMCs came the material, which was cDNA or gDNA.

As handled by the study authors: Reference gene primer amplification yielded estimated nucleated cell counts. The assay was immunoSEQ multiplex PCR, and TCRdb's table has in-frame clones only and misses some. V, J and clone size are taken as reported in that table, and D and trimming were inferred from the DNA itself. The sample includes 180,000 or so clones, roughly 86% seen only once; the top ten take over 7%. J was trimmed by 1 base and V by 7 bases; bases with no gene match: 5. Looked up from germline, CDR1 is LGHDT and CDR2 is YNNKEL (reference sequence). The CDR3 length is 15 residues. The V and J genes are TRBV3-1 (or the pseudogene TRBV3-2) and TRBJ2-5, with 11 bases fitting TRBD2. The clonotype was recovered from a woman aged 80 or over in a cohort sampled during active or convalescent COVID-19. Sequenced: peripheral blood. CDR3 bases: TGTGCCAGCACCTTAGCGGGGGGGTCCCAAGAGACCCAGTACTTC. Translating it yields CASTLAGGSQETQYF.